One and the same sample provided the 13 T cell receptor beta chains below, sequenced in a study of blood T cell repertoires in COVID-19. Only in-frame clones appear in the TCRdb table, and some are missing; sequencing was by immunoSEQ multiplex PCR. Among hundreds of thousands of clones listed, 80% to 90% were seen once. The specimen was PBMCs or T cells enriched from blood (not recorded which). These receptors originate from a man aged 35-49 years who had recovered from COVID-19.

The chain is built from TRBV27 and TRBJ1-5; D may be TRBD1 (6 bases). The CDR3 spans 13 residues. In germline, CDR1 is MNHEY, CDR2 SMNVEV (reference sequence). V lost 4 bases and J lost 6, with 10 bases in between. The CDR3 region has the DNA TGTGCCAGCAGTTCCACAGGGCTTCAGCCCCAGCATTTT. Translation: CASSSTGLQPQHF.

The chain uses TRBV7-3 and TRBJ1-1, with a tentative D call TRBD1 (5 bases). The V end lost 5 bases, the J end lost 3 bases, and 10 bases lay between the germline ends. The length of the CDR3 is 13 residues. From germline, CDR1 is SGHTA and CDR2 FQGTGA. The CDR3 spells CASSTTVDTEAFF. The CDR3 nucleotides read TGTGCCAGCAGCACGACAGTGGACACTGAAGCTTTCTTT.

This clone has just one count. The germline gene is not matched at one end of the junction; a read error may be the cause. The V gene is TRBV7-9, the J gene TRBJ1-2; 8 nucleotides line up with TRBD1. Germline loops: CDR1 SEHNR, CDR2 FQNEAQ (reference sequence). This CDR3 contains 13 residues. CDR3 residues: CASSLPVPGQVGF. CDR3 nucleotides: TGTGCCAGCAGCTTGCCTGTCCCGGGACAGGTAGGATTC. The whole variable domain, remainder taken from reference TRBV7-9 and TRBJ1-2, is DTGVSQNPRHKITKRGQNVTFRCDPISEHNRLYWYRQTLGQGPEFLTYFQNEAQLEKSRLLSDRFSAERPKGSFSTLEIQRTEQGDSAMYLCASSLPVPGQVGFGSGTRLTVV.

This clone was seen only once. This sequence joins TRBV29-1 and TRBJ1-4; TRBD1 is a possible D gene (5 bases). The CDR3 sequence is 14 residues long. V was cut by 3 bases and J by 8 bases, with 16 bases left in between. Germline assignment: CDR1 SQVTM and CDR2 ANQGSEA. CDR3 residues: CSVEETGRQEKLFF. The CDR3 nucleotides read TGCAGCGTTGAGGAGACTGGGCGACAGGAAAAACTGTTTTTT.

CDR3 bases: TGTGCCAGCAGCACCGGACAGACCGCTAACTATGGCTACACCTTC. Residues: CASSTGQTANYGYTF. The chain has TRBV7-9 and TRBJ1-2, with TRBD1 as a possible D gene (6 bases). Germline CDR1 is SEHNR and CDR2 is FQNEAQ (reference sequence). V lost 5 bases and J lost 0, with 13 bases in between. CDR3 size: 15 residues.

The rearrangement links TRBV19 to TRBJ1-1, with D perhaps TRBD1 (5 bases). V was pared by 5 bases and J by 5 bases, with 12 bases between. The germline gives CDR1 LNHDA, CDR2 SQIVND (reference sequence). The CDR3 is 13 amino acids. CDR3 amino acids: CASSVGTGTEAFF. The CDR3 nucleotides are TGTGCCAGTAGTGTCGGGACTGGGACTGAAGCTTTCTTT. The full variable domain, with the rest looked up from reference TRBV19 and TRBJ1-1, is DGGITQSPKYLFRKEGQNVTLSCEQNLNHDAMYWYRQDPGQGLRLIYYSQIVNDFQKGDIAEGYSVSREKKESFPLTVTSAQKNPTAFYLCASSVGTGTEAFFGQGTRLTVV.

The chain employs TRBV18 and TRBJ2-7, with D possibly being TRBD1 (5 bases). Germline V gives CDR1 KGHSH, CDR2 LQKENI. V was cut by 5 bases and J by 5 bases, with 16 bases left in between. This CDR3 has 14 amino acids. This CDR3 is CASSFVGRANEQYF. Here the CDR3 DNA reads TGTGCCAGCTCATTCGTGGGCAGGGCAAACGAGCAGTACTTC.

This chain links TRBV5-6 with TRBJ1-1; D gene uncertain. CDR1 is SGHDT, CDR2 YYEEEE, per germline. Trimming left V 4 bases short and J 3 bases short, with 22 bases between. This CDR3 has 17 amino acids. CDR3 DNA: TGTGCCAGCAGCCAGACATTGATTTTCGCTTCGGACACTGAAGCTTTCTTT. Translation gives CASSQTLIFASDTEAFF.

The chain has TRBV7-3 and TRBJ1-2; no clear D gene. In germline, CDR1 is SGHTA, CDR2 FQGTGA. The CDR3 spans 13 residues. V lost 6 bases and J lost 1, with 9 bases in between. The CDR3: CASSRPDNYGYTF. CDR3 coding DNA: TGTGCCAGCAGTCGTCCAGATAACTATGGCTACACCTTC.

This clone was detected only a few times. The rearrangement joins TRBV13 to TRBJ1-2; D unclear. In germline, CDR1 is PRHDT, CDR2 FYEKMQ (reference sequence). The CDR3 is made up of 13 amino acids. The V end was cut by 3 bases, the J end by 4 bases, with 9 bases between. The CDR3 here is CASSFRELYGYTF. CDR3 coding DNA: TGTGCCAGCAGCTTCCGGGAGCTCTATGGCTACACCTTC.

The rearrangement joins TRBV3-1 (or the pseudogene TRBV3-2) to TRBJ2-5; 13 bases are a match to TRBD2. V gave up 2 bases and J gave up 5 bases; unmatched junction bases: 2. Looked up from germline, CDR1 is LGHDT and CDR2 is YNNKEL (reference sequence). The CDR3 covers 15 residues. The CDR3 sequence is CASSQTSGREETQYF. CDR3 nucleotide sequence: TGTGCCAGCAGCCAAACTAGCGGGAGGGAGGAGACCCAGTACTTC.

This chain uses TRBV19 with TRBJ1-1, with 10 positions matching TRBD1. Germline lookup yields CDR1 LNHDA and CDR2 SQIVND (reference sequence). The CDR3 loop spans 15 amino acids. The junction had 6 bases not matched to a gene; V was cut back by 3 bases and J by 5 bases. CDR3 loop: CASSMWDRGMTEAFF. In DNA, the CDR3 is TGTGCCAGTAGTATGTGGGACAGGGGTATGACTGAAGCTTTCTTT.

The chain has TRBV27 and TRBJ1-1; maybe TRBD1 (5 bases). The CDR3 covers 15 residues. Trimming took 6 bases from V and 2 from J, leaving 16 bases between them. Per germline, CDR1 MNHEY and CDR2 SMNVEV (reference sequence). CDR3 sequence (DNA): TGTGCCAGCAGACATTGGGGGGAGACAAACACTGAAGCTTTCTTT. Its protein is CASRHWGETNTEAFF.